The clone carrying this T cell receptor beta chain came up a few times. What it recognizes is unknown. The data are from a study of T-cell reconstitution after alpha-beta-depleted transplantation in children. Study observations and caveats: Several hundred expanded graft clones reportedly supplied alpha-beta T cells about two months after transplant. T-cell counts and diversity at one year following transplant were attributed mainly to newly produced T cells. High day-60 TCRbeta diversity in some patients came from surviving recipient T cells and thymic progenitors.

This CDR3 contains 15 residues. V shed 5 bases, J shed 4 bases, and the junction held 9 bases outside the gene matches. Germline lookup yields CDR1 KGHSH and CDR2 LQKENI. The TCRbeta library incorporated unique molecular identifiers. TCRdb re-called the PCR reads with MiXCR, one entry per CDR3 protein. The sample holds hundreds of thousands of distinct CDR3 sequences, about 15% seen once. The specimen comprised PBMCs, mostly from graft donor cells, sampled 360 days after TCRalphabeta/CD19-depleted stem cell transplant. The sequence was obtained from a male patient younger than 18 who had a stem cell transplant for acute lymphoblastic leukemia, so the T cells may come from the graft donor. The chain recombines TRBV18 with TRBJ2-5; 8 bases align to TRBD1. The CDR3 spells CASSDRQGIRETQYF. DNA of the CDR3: TGTGCCAGCTCAGATCGACAGGGGATCAGAGAGACCCAGTACTTC.